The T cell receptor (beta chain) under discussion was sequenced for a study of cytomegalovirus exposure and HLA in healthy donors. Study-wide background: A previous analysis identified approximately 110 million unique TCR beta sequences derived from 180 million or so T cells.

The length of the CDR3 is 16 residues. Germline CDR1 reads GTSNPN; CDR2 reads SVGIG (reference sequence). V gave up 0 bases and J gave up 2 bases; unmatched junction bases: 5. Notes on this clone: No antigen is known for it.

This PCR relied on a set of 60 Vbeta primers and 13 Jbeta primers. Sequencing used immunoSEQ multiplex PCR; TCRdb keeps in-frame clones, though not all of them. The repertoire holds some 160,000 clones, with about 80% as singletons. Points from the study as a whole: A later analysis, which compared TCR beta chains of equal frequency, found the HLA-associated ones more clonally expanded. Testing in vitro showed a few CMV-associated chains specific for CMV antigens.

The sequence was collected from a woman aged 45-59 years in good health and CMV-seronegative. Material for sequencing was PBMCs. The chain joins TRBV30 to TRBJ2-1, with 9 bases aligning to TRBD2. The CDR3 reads CAWSVLPSGTYNEQFF. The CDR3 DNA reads TGTGCCTGGAGTGTACTTCCTAGCGGGACCTACAATGAGCAGTTCTTC.